One sample yielded the 15 T cell receptor beta chains listed below, sequenced in a study of immune evolution from preneoplasia to lung adenocarcinoma. TCRdb's copy holds only in-frame clones and misses some; the assay was immunoSEQ multiplex PCR. The sample shows some 9,000 clones, just under 80% of them seen only once. Source material: FFPE lung adenocarcinoma in situ tissue. These receptors were taken from an older person with lung adenocarcinoma.

Only a few counts were recorded for this clone. The chain is built from TRBV7-9 and TRBJ2-7; a weak D match, TRBD1 (6 bases). The germline V and J ends were trimmed by 1 base and 2 bases, with 12 bases remaining between them. Germline CDR1 and CDR2: SEHNR and FQNEAQ (reference sequence). This CDR3 is built from 15 residues. This CDR3 is CASSLGQGLAYEQYF. Written as DNA, the CDR3 is TGTGCCAGCAGCTTAGGGCAGGGGCTAGCCTACGAGCAGTACTTC.

The table lists this clone with a few counts. CDR3 nucleotides: TGCGCCAGCAGCCAAGACGGGGTAGCGGGGTCATACACCGGGGAGCTGTTTTTT. It is translated as CASSQDGVAGSYTGELFF. The genes are TRBV4-3 and TRBJ2-2, with TRBD2 matching 8 bases. Losses at the gene ends were 0 bases for V and 3 bases for J; bases not matched to a gene: 9. The germline CDR1 and CDR2 sequences are LGHNA and YSLEER. The CDR3 extends over 18 amino acids.

This chain joins TRBV27 and TRBJ2-1, with a weak D call TRBD1 (5 bases). Trimming left V 6 bases short and J 0 bases short, with 18 bases between. The CDR3 consists of 17 residues. Germline CDR1 reads MNHEY; CDR2 reads SMNVEV (reference sequence). The CDR3 is CASRLRRGESSYNEQFF. CDR3 nucleotide sequence: TGTGCCAGCAGACTAAGAAGGGGCGAAAGCTCCTACAATGAGCAGTTCTTC.

J is TRBJ1-2 and V is TRBV7-9; 9 bases agree with TRBD1. Trimming removed 5 bases from V and 2 bases from J; junction bases left unmatched: 6. This CDR3 has 15 amino acids. Germline V gene lookup returns CDR1 SEHNR and CDR2 FQNEAQ (reference sequence). The CDR3 sequence: CASSQIQGANYGYTF. The CDR3, as DNA: TGTGCCAGCAGCCAGATACAGGGGGCAAACTATGGCTACACCTTC.

V is TRBV27 and J is TRBJ2-1, with 7 bases identical to TRBD2. CDR1 and CDR2 (germline): MNHEY, SMNVEV (reference sequence). The CDR3 is made up of 17 amino acids. V lost 1 base and J lost 3; bases outside the gene matches: 9. CDR3 loop: CASSLWASGNRYNEQFF. In DNA, the CDR3 is TGTGCCAGCAGTTTATGGGCTAGCGGAAACCGCTACAATGAGCAGTTCTTC.

This rearrangement joins TRBV20-1 to TRBJ1-2; unclear D gene. This CDR3 contains 11 residues. V was clipped by 1 base and J by 7 bases, with 7 bases between them. Germline loops: CDR1 DFQATT, CDR2 SNEGSKA (reference sequence). In DNA, the CDR3 is TGCAGTGCTAGAGCGAATATTGGCTACACCTTC. As protein: CSARANIGYTF.

The genes are TRBV7-3 and TRBJ1-5; 9 bases map to TRBD1. In germline, CDR1 is SGHTA, CDR2 FQGTGA. Trimming cost V 5 bases and J 2 bases; bases outside gene matches: 7. This CDR3 is 16 amino acids long. CDR3 DNA: TGTGCCAGCAGCCGCCGGGACAGGGTGGGCAATCAGCCCCAGCATTTT. Its protein is CASSRRDRVGNQPQHF. Full variable domain (rest looked up from reference TRBV7-3 and TRBJ1-5): GAGVSQTPSNKVTEKGKYVELRCDPISGHTALYWYRQSLGQGPEFLIYFQGTGAADDSGLPNDRFFAVRPEGSVSTLKIQRTERGDSAVYLCASSRRDRVGNQPQHFGDGTRLSIL.

The DNA for the CDR3 is TGTGCCAGCAGCAGTACAGGGGACTCCACAGATACGCAGTATTTT. As protein: CASSSTGDSTDTQYF. The rearrangement joins TRBV9 to TRBJ2-3, with D perhaps matching TRBD1 (7 bases). Trimming pared 4 bases from V and 2 bases from J, leaving 14 bases between. Germline assignment: CDR1 SGDLS and CDR2 YYNGEE. The CDR3 loop spans 15 amino acids.

This clone was counted between two and nine times. The chain carries TRBV6-1 and TRBJ1-2; D is unresolved. Germline V gives CDR1 MNHNS, CDR2 SASEGT. V was cut by 6 bases and J by 7 bases, with 15 bases left in between. The CDR3 runs to 13 residues. The CDR3: CASRPQRARGYTF. The CDR3 region has the DNA TGTGCCAGCAGGCCCCAAAGGGCCCGTGGCTACACCTTC.

V usage is TRBV4-3 and J usage is TRBJ2-7; TRBD2 is a possible D gene (6 bases). With 0 bases removed from V and 6 bases from J, the gap between germline ends came to 12 bases. The V gene's germline CDR1 is LGHNA and CDR2 YSLEER. The CDR3 is 14 residues long. Here the CDR3 DNA reads TGCGCCAGCAGCCAAGATTTCAGCGGGTTCGAGCAGTACTTC. This codes for CASSQDFSGFEQYF.

The rearrangement uses TRBV5-5 and TRBJ1-1; D not resolved. The V gene's germline CDR1 is SGHKS and CDR2 YYEKEE (reference sequence). Trimming pared 4 bases from V and 1 base from J, leaving 8 bases between. The CDR3 spans 13 residues. The chain's CDR3 is CASSITANTEAFF. CDR3 in DNA: TGTGCCAGCAGCATTACGGCGAACACTGAAGCTTTCTTT.

The chain couples TRBV5-1 to TRBJ1-3; D remains unclear. CDR3 length: 14 amino acids. The V and J ends lost 5 bases and 0 bases respectively, with 9 bases between them. Germline V lookup: CDR1 SGHRS, CDR2 YFSETQ. This chain's CDR3 is CASRQESSGNTIYF. CDR3 in DNA: TGCGCCAGCAGGCAGGAAAGCTCTGGAAACACCATATATTTT.

The CDR3 coding sequence is TGTGCCAGCAGTCCATGGGAGAACACTGAAGCTTTCTTT. Translating it yields CASSPWENTEAFF. The V gene is TRBV27, the J gene TRBJ1-1; D unresolved. V dropped 5 bases and J dropped 1 base, with 8 bases sitting between them. The CDR3 sequence is 13 residues long. CDR1 and CDR2 from the germline V gene are MNHEY and SMNVEV (reference sequence).

The chain joins TRBV10-3 to TRBJ2-4, with 8 bases that match TRBD1. Looked up from germline, CDR1 is ENHRY and CDR2 is SYGVKD. J gave up 3 bases and V 0 bases, and 4 bases lay outside the gene matches. The CDR3 is 16 amino acids. The CDR3 DNA reads as TGTGCCATCAGTGAGTCGACAGGGGCAGGCAAAAACATTCAGTACTTC. Translation: CAISESTGAGKNIQYF.

The chain has TRBV15 and TRBJ2-5; D is ambiguous. Trimming pared 6 bases from V and 5 bases from J, leaving 13 bases between. Germline CDR1 reads LNHNV; CDR2 reads YYDKDF (reference sequence). The length of the CDR3 is 13 residues. CDR3 in amino acids: CATRTKGWETQYF. The CDR3 DNA follows: TGTGCCACCAGGACGAAGGGCTGGGAGACCCAGTACTTC.